One sample yielded the 12 T cell receptor beta chains listed below, sequenced in a study of blood T cell repertoires in COVID-19 (dated by TCRdb to about 2020). Libraries were built with the immunoSEQ multiplex PCR assay. As stored in TCRdb, this immuneACCESS dataset retains in-frame rearrangements with V and J assigned. A fraction of the clones does not appear; measured against another copy, unresolved V genes explain less than half of the discrepancy, and the remainder lacks a known reason. The sample records hundreds of thousands of clones, roughly nine tenths of which are singletons. Of the sample, 6.5% to 9.5% falls within the top ten clones. Sequenced sample: PBMCs or T cells enriched from blood (not recorded which). The source of these receptors is a woman in her sixties who had recovered from COVID-19.

The rearrangement links TRBV19 to TRBJ2-1, with 11 bases that match TRBD2. The CDR3 totals 18 residues. The J segment lost 1 base and the V segment lost 1 base, leaving 6 bases of the junction unmatched. Germline loops: CDR1 LNHDA, CDR2 SQIVND (reference sequence). The DNA of the CDR3 is TGTGCCAGTAGTATAGTCCTCTCTAGCGGGGGGTCCTACAATGAGCAGTTCTTC. Translating it yields CASSIVLSSGGSYNEQFF.

This clone was recorded a few times. V usage is TRBV9 and J usage is TRBJ2-2, with TRBD2 as a possible D gene (5 bases). The CDR3 contains 12 residues. V lost 7 bases, J lost 4 bases, and 8 bases lay in between. Germline V gene lookup returns CDR1 SGDLS and CDR2 YYNGEE. Here the CDR3 DNA reads TGTGCCAGCGGACTCAGCACCGGGGAGCTGTTTTTT. Protein sequence: CASGLSTGELFF. The full variable domain, its missing parts supplied by reference TRBV9 and TRBJ2-2, is DSGVTQTPKHLITATGQRVTLRCSPRSGDLSVYWYQQSLDQGLQFLIQYYNGEERAKGNILERFSAQQFPDLHSELNLSSLELGDSALYFCASGLSTGELFFGEGSRLTVL.

This clone was observed a handful of times. The junction shows a germline mismatch at one end, possibly a read error. The CDR3 DNA follows: TGTGCCTCCAGGGGGCAAAACACCGGGGAGCTGTTTTTT. As protein: CASRGQNTGELFF. The V call is TRBV24-1, the J call TRBJ2-2; 8 bases map to TRBD1. CDR3 length equals 13 residues. Germline loops: CDR1 KGHDR, CDR2 SFDVKD.

The chain links TRBV29-1 to TRBJ2-7, with TRBD1 as a possible D gene (5 bases). CDR3 length: 11 amino acids. V was cut by 6 bases and J by 3 bases, with 9 bases left in between. The V gene's germline CDR1 is SQVTM and CDR2 ANQGSEA. The CDR3 DNA follows: TGCAGCGTGACGACAGTCTACGAGCAGTACTTC. As protein: CSVTTVYEQYF.

This clone was counted once. The genes are TRBV19 and TRBJ2-1, with 11 bases that match TRBD2. The ends lost 5 bases at V and 2 bases at J; junction bases unmatched: 5. CDR3 length: 16 residues. Germline-derived CDR1 and CDR2 are LNHDA and SQIVND (reference sequence). CDR3 region: CASSDIAGGPYNEQFF. As DNA, the CDR3 is TGTGCCAGTAGTGATATAGCGGGGGGGCCCTACAATGAGCAGTTCTTC.

V gene TRBV9 combines with J gene TRBJ2-6; possibly TRBD2 for D (6 bases). Germline values: CDR1 SGDLS, CDR2 YYNGEE. CDR3 length: 12 residues. DNA of the CDR3: TGTGCTAGCGGTAGTGGGGCCAACGTCCTGACTTTC. It translates to CASGSGANVLTF.

The chain has TRBV5-1 and TRBJ2-7; 9 bases map to TRBD1. Germline V gene data show CDR1 as SGHRS and CDR2 as YFSETQ. The CDR3 contains 18 residues. The junction had 10 bases not matched to a gene; V was cut back by 0 bases and J by 0 bases. The CDR3 nucleotides are TGCGCCAGCAGCTTGGAAGCCCAACAGGGGGCTACCTCCTACGAGCAGTACGTC. Residues: CASSLEAQQGATSYEQYV.

This sequence joins TRBV6-5 and TRBJ1-5; unclear D gene. The CDR3 totals 16 residues. CDR1 is MNHEY, CDR2 SVGAGI, per germline. V was shortened by 2 bases and J by 3 bases, with 14 bases between the two germline ends. In nucleotides, the CDR3 is TGTGCCAGCAGTTACGGTCCGGCAGGCGCCAATCAGCCCCAGCATTTT. Its protein product is CASSYGPAGANQPQHF.

The chain carries TRBV28 and TRBJ1-6, with TRBD1 as a possible D gene (6 bases). This CDR3 contains 17 residues. V was clipped by 1 base and J by 5 bases, with 15 bases between them. Looked up from germline, CDR1 is MDHEN and CDR2 is SYDVKM. The CDR3: CASSLFRGQLDNSPLHF. In DNA form, the CDR3 reads TGTGCCAGCAGTTTATTCCGAGGACAGCTAGATAATTCACCCCTCCACTTT.

The rearrangement joins TRBV11-3 to TRBJ1-4; D is unresolved. Trimming left V 9 bases short and J 0 bases short, with 8 bases between. CDR3 length: 13 residues. Germline lookup yields CDR1 SGHNT and CDR2 YENEEA. CDR3 DNA: TGTGCCAGATTTTTAGCAACTAATGAAAAACTGTTTTTT. It codes for CARFLATNEKLFF.

CDR3 sequence: CASSAQVEQYF. CDR3 DNA sequence: TGTGCCAGCAGTGCCCAGGTCGAGCAGTACTTC. This sequence joins TRBV2 and TRBJ2-7; unclear D gene. This CDR3 is 11 amino acids long. Germline CDR1 and CDR2: SNHLY and FYNNEI. Trimming left V 4 bases short and J 6 bases short, with 7 bases between.

The chain links TRBV5-1 to TRBJ2-2; D uncertain. The V gene lost 0 bases and the J gene lost 7 bases, with 4 bases spanning the gap. The length of the CDR3 is 12 residues. Per germline, CDR1 SGHRS and CDR2 YFSETQ. The CDR3 here is CASSLDGGELFF. DNA of the CDR3: TGCGCCAGCAGCTTGGACGGCGGGGAGCTGTTTTTT.